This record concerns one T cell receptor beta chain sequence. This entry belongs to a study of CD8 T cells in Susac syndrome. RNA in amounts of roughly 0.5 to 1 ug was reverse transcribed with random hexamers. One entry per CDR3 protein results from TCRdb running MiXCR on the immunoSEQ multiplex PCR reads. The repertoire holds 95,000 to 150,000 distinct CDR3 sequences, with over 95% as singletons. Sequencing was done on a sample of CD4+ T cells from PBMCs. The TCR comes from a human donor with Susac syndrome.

The CDR3 is CASSYRDEFYGYTF. CDR3 in DNA: TGTGCCAGCAGTTACCGGGACGAATTCTATGGCTACACCTTC. The chain combines TRBV6-6 with TRBJ1-2; D might be TRBD1 (5 bases). Germline V CDR1 and CDR2: MNHNY, SVGAGI (reference sequence). The V gene lost 2 bases and the J gene lost 4 bases, with 11 bases spanning the gap. CDR3 length equals 14 residues.